What follows is one TCR beta chain and its context. Its cognate antigen is unknown. The CDR3 end is not reached by the read, which stops 3 residues before it; the germline J gene fills it in. The data are from a study of T cells in women clearing cervical HPV infection. Whole-study results and caveats: Richness differences could reflect unmeasured T-cell content per sample.

Trimming removed 10 bases from V and 1 base from J, with 19 bases in between. The CDR3 is made up of 15 amino acids. The germline gives CDR1 MDHEN, CDR2 SYDVKM. Measured with immunoSEQ multiplex PCR; TCRdb has only the in-frame clones, and not every one. The sample data list 20,000 or so clones. The clonotype originates from a woman aged 18-69 years with a cervical HPV16 infection that either progressed to CIN3+ or cleared (not recorded which). The chain has TRBV28 and TRBJ1-2; D may be TRBD1 (5 bases). The sample taken for sequencing was blood buffy coat. CDR3 DNA, as far as it was read: TGTGCCACCAATATGGGGAGGGGCGTTAACTATGGC. It translates to CATNMGRGVNYG. The entire CDR3 protein is CATNMGRGVNYGYTF.